Listed below are T cell receptor beta chains from one sample, sequenced in a study of T-cell reconstitution after alpha-beta-depleted transplantation in children. TCRdb re-analysed the PCR reads in MiXCR, keeping a single row per CDR3 protein. The table includes roughly 610,000 distinct CDR3 sequences, more than 9% detected once. The source material was PBMCs from the stem cell graft donor, sampled from the stem cell graft. These receptors all come from a human donor who donated a stem cell graft to a child with acute myeloid leukemia. Each CDR3 is given with its conserved first and last residue. Each record gives: clone size, J gene, CDR3 length, V gene, D gene, CDR3 protein, CDR3 DNA. The D gene is left open where the match is weak. Clone size, where shown, is once, few, many, or a class for clones that have expanded.

clone_size: few
j_call: TRBJ2-1
cdr3_length: 15
v_call: TRBV30
d_call: -
cdr3_aa: CAWTPRGEAGNEQFF
cdr3_nt: TGTGCCTGGACCCCTAGGGGAGAGGCAGGCAATGAGCAGTTCTTC

clone_size: -
j_call: TRBJ1-4
cdr3_length: 15
v_call: TRBV7-9
d_call: -
cdr3_aa: CASSLGGFGGEKLFF
cdr3_nt: TGTGCCAGCAGCTTAGGAGGCTTCGGTGGTGAAAAACTGTTTTTT

clone_size: -
j_call: TRBJ1-1
cdr3_length: 14
v_call: TRBV5-6
d_call: TRBD1
cdr3_aa: CASSRQGLMSEAFF
cdr3_nt: TGTGCCAGCAGCCGACAGGGTCTAATGTCTGAAGCTTTCTTT

clone_size: -
j_call: TRBJ2-6
cdr3_length: 16
v_call: TRBV5-8
d_call: -
cdr3_aa: CASSLWAGTGANVLTF
cdr3_nt: TGTGCCAGCAGCTTGTGGGCAGGGACTGGGGCCAACGTCCTGACTTTC

clone_size: few
j_call: TRBJ1-1
cdr3_length: 16
v_call: TRBV9
d_call: TRBD1
cdr3_aa: CASSAPRGTVNTEAFF
cdr3_nt: TGTGCCAGCAGCGCCCCGCGGGGGACAGTGAACACTGAAGCTTTCTTT

clone_size: few
j_call: TRBJ1-3
cdr3_length: 14
v_call: TRBV15
d_call: TRBD1
cdr3_aa: CATSRTGDGNTIYF
cdr3_nt: TGTGCCACCAGCAGAACAGGGGATGGAAACACCATATATTTT

clone_size: few
j_call: TRBJ2-7
cdr3_length: 13
v_call: TRBV29-1
d_call: TRBD1
cdr3_aa: CSVSGQVYYEQYF
cdr3_nt: TGCAGCGTTTCGGGACAGGTCTACTACGAGCAGTACTTC

clone_size: many
j_call: TRBJ2-2
cdr3_length: 15
v_call: TRBV10-3
d_call: -
cdr3_aa: CAISERGSPTGELFF
cdr3_nt: TGTGCCATCAGTGAGAGGGGTAGTCCCACCGGGGAGCTGTTTTTT

clone_size: many
j_call: TRBJ2-7
cdr3_length: 14
v_call: TRBV7-2
d_call: -
cdr3_aa: CASSFDRLSYEQYF
cdr3_nt: TGTGCCAGCAGCTTCGACAGACTGTCCTACGAGCAGTACTTC

clone_size: few
j_call: TRBJ2-1
cdr3_length: 16
v_call: TRBV4-3
d_call: TRBD2
cdr3_aa: CASSLRLAGDHNEQFF
cdr3_nt: TGCGCCAGCAGCCTCCGACTAGCGGGGGACCACAATGAGCAGTTCTTC

clone_size: many
j_call: TRBJ2-7
cdr3_length: 15
v_call: TRBV5-1
d_call: TRBD2
cdr3_aa: CASSRGTSGSYEQYF
cdr3_nt: TGCGCCAGCAGCCGGGGGACTAGCGGGAGCTACGAGCAGTACTTC

clone_size: -
j_call: TRBJ1-5
cdr3_length: 16
v_call: TRBV10-3
d_call: TRBD1
cdr3_aa: CAISESTGASSQPQHF
cdr3_nt: TGTGCCATCAGTGAGTCGACAGGGGCCTCGAGTCAGCCCCAGCATTTT

clone_size: -
j_call: TRBJ1-5
cdr3_length: 13
v_call: TRBV5-1
d_call: -
cdr3_aa: CASSLGPSQPQHF
cdr3_nt: TGCGCCAGCAGCTTAGGTCCTAGTCAGCCCCAGCATTTT

clone_size: many
j_call: TRBJ2-1
cdr3_length: 15
v_call: TRBV20-1
d_call: TRBD2
cdr3_aa: CSARAGGSSYNEQFF
cdr3_nt: TGCAGTGCTAGAGCGGGAGGGAGCTCCTACAATGAGCAGTTCTTC

clone_size: many
j_call: TRBJ1-1
cdr3_length: 14
v_call: TRBV19
d_call: -
cdr3_aa: CASSLHRENTEAFF
cdr3_nt: TGTGCCAGTAGTCTCCACCGAGAGAACACTGAAGCTTTCTTT

clone_size: few
j_call: TRBJ1-2
cdr3_length: 16
v_call: TRBV6-5
d_call: TRBD1
cdr3_aa: CASSYTRTGEHYGYTF
cdr3_nt: TGTGCCAGCAGTTACACCCGGACAGGGGAGCACTATGGCTACACCTTC

clone_size: few
j_call: TRBJ1-1
cdr3_length: 14
v_call: TRBV3-1
d_call: TRBD1
cdr3_aa: CASSQAGTGIEAFF
cdr3_nt: TGTGCCAGCAGCCAGGCCGGGACAGGGATTGAAGCTTTCTTT

clone_size: -
j_call: TRBJ1-1
cdr3_length: 14
v_call: TRBV6-4
d_call: -
cdr3_aa: CASSEGMETTEAFF
cdr3_nt: TGTGCCAGCAGTGAGGGGATGGAGACCACTGAAGCTTTCTTT

clone_size: many
j_call: TRBJ2-3
cdr3_length: 17
v_call: TRBV7-3
d_call: -
cdr3_aa: CASSSDPSAAATDTQYF
cdr3_nt: TGTGCCAGCAGCTCGGACCCATCCGCTGCGGCCACAGATACGCAGTATTTT

clone_size: -
j_call: TRBJ1-2
cdr3_length: 13
v_call: TRBV5-1
d_call: -
cdr3_aa: CASSLVQYYGYTF
cdr3_nt: TGCGCCAGCAGCTTGGTGCAGTACTATGGCTACACCTTC

clone_size: many
j_call: TRBJ1-1
cdr3_length: 15
v_call: TRBV4-2
d_call: -
cdr3_aa: CASSQDTGDPGEAFF
cdr3_nt: TGTGCCAGCAGCCAAGATACGGGCGATCCGGGGGAAGCTTTCTTT

clone_size: few
j_call: TRBJ1-1
cdr3_length: 16
v_call: TRBV27
d_call: -
cdr3_aa: CASSFGLGGLGTEAFF
cdr3_nt: TGTGCCAGCAGCTTTGGCCTTGGGGGGCTGGGCACTGAAGCTTTCTTT

clone_size: few
j_call: TRBJ2-1
cdr3_length: 16
v_call: TRBV10-3
d_call: -
cdr3_aa: CAISDPREGPYNEQFF
cdr3_nt: TGTGCCATCAGTGATCCCCGGGAAGGCCCGTACAATGAGCAGTTCTTC

clone_size: -
j_call: TRBJ2-3
cdr3_length: 16
v_call: TRBV9
d_call: -
cdr3_aa: CASSTRDSRGADTQYF
cdr3_nt: TGTGCCAGCAGCACCCGGGACTCCCGGGGTGCGGATACGCAGTATTTT